What follows are 20 T cell receptor beta chains derived from one specimen sequenced in a study of technical replicates of blood from several donors. Measured with immunoSEQ multiplex PCR; TCRdb has only the in-frame clones, and not every one. The sample consists of about 16,000 clones, about 89% of them appearing once. The sequenced sample was PBMCs. The receptors here all came from a human donor in good health.

The V call is TRBV9, the J call TRBJ2-7; D remains ambiguous. The CDR3 contains 14 residues. Trimming pared 0 bases from V and 7 bases from J, leaving 14 bases between. Germline CDR1 reads SGDLS; CDR2 reads YYNGEE. CDR3: CASSVDPGFGEQYF. CDR3 nucleotide sequence: TGTGCCAGCAGCGTAGATCCAGGTTTTGGGGAGCAGTACTTC.

The chain uses TRBV5-8 and TRBJ2-5; 10 bases map to TRBD2. This CDR3 region has 17 residues. Germline CDR1 SGHTS, CDR2 YDEGEE. V was clipped by 4 bases and J by 1 base; unmatched bases: 10. CDR3 nucleotides: TGTGCCAGCAGCCCGCGGGGAGTAGCGGGGGGCCAAGAGACCCAGTACTTC. Translation gives CASSPRGVAGGQETQYF.

The V gene is TRBV7-9, the J gene TRBJ2-1, with TRBD1 matching over 7 bases. Losses at the gene ends were 3 bases for V and 5 bases for J; bases not matched to a gene: 10. CDR3 length equals 16 residues. Germline CDR1 is SEHNR and CDR2 is FQNEAQ (reference sequence). The CDR3 sequence is CASSFVPGTGDNEQFF. DNA of the CDR3: TGTGCCAGCAGCTTTGTCCCCGGAACAGGGGACAATGAGCAGTTCTTC. Full variable domain (outside the CDR3, taken from reference TRBV7-9 and TRBJ2-1): DTGVSQNPRHKITKRGQNVTFRCDPISEHNRLYWYRQTLGQGPEFLTYFQNEAQLEKSRLLSDRFSAERPKGSFSTLEIQRTEQGDSAMYLCASSFVPGTGDNEQFFGPGTRLTVL.

The rearrangement links TRBV19 to TRBJ1-5, with unresolved D. The length of the CDR3 is 12 residues. Germline V lookup: CDR1 LNHDA, CDR2 SQIVND (reference sequence). V lost 7 bases to trimming and J lost 4 bases, with 8 bases between them. The CDR3 reads CASNRGNQPQHF. CDR3 in DNA: TGTGCCAGTAATCGGGGTAATCAGCCCCAGCATTTT.

The chain uses TRBV7-2 and TRBJ2-3; 8 positions match TRBD1. The CDR3 is 16 residues long. The V and J ends lost 4 bases and 1 base, in that order; junction bases with no gene match: 7. Germline CDR1 reads SGHTA; CDR2 reads FQGNSA. Here the CDR3 DNA reads TGTGCCAGCAGCTCCCAACCGGGACAGGGCACAGATACGCAGTATTTT. Its protein product is CASSSQPGQGTDTQYF. The complete variable domain, with remaining parts taken from reference TRBV7-2 and TRBJ2-3, reads GAGVSQSPSNKVTEKGKDVELRCDPISGHTALYWYRQSLGQGLEFLIYFQGNSAPDKSGLPSDRFSAERTGGSVSTLTIQRTQQEDSAVYLCASSSQPGQGTDTQYFGPGTRLTVL.

This chain links TRBV2 with TRBJ1-1; possibly TRBD1 for D (6 bases). This CDR3 has 19 amino acids. V lost 3 bases and J lost 0, with 23 bases in between. Germline V CDR1 and CDR2: SNHLY, FYNNEI. The CDR3 DNA reads as TGTGCCAGCAGTGATTGGCTCTGGGCAGGGGCCGCCATGAACACTGAAGCTTTCTTT. Amino acid sequence: CASSDWLWAGAAMNTEAFF.

The CDR3 region has the DNA TGTGCTAGTGGTTTCATGCGCGAGCAGTACTTC. Amino acids: CASGFMREQYF. V and J are TRBV12-5 and TRBJ2-7; D remains ambiguous. The germline V gene has CDR1 LGHNT and CDR2 FRNRAP. This CDR3 is 11 amino acids long. Trimming cost V 3 bases and J 6 bases, with 6 bases left between them.

The chain uses TRBV2 and TRBJ2-5; TRBD2 aligns across 7 bases. CDR3 length equals 12 residues. V shed 3 bases, J shed 6 bases, and the junction held 1 base outside the gene matches. Germline CDR1 SNHLY, CDR2 FYNNEI. The DNA for the CDR3 is TGTGCCAGCAGTGAGGGGGGGAAGACCCAGTACTTC. Translation: CASSEGGKTQYF.

In its sample, this clone was seen a few times. CDR3 DNA sequence: TGTGCCAGTAGTGGACAGGGGCCCACTGAAGCTTTCTTT. Translated: CASSGQGPTEAFF. The rearrangement links TRBV19 to TRBJ1-1, with 9 bases lining up with TRBD1. The germline gives CDR1 LNHDA, CDR2 SQIVND (reference sequence). V shed 5 bases and J 4 bases; nucleotides not matched to a gene: 2. The CDR3 length is 13 residues.

This chain uses TRBV11-2 with TRBJ2-7, with D unclear. From germline, CDR1 is SGHAT and CDR2 FQNNGV. This CDR3 comprises 13 residues. Trimming left V 1 base short and J 3 bases short, with 7 bases between. CDR3 sequence: CASSLVFSYEQYF. The CDR3 DNA reads as TGTGCCAGCAGCTTAGTGTTCAGCTACGAGCAGTACTTC.

DNA of the CDR3: TGTGCCAGCAGTTACGGTACTAGCGGACAAGGAGAGCAGTTCTTC. This codes for CASSYGTSGQGEQFF. The rearrangement links TRBV6-5 to TRBJ2-1, with TRBD2 matching over 8 bases. This CDR3 has 15 amino acids. Germline CDR1 and CDR2: MNHEY and SVGAGI. Losses at the gene ends were 2 bases for V and 10 bases for J; bases not matched to a gene: 10.

The V and J genes are TRBV19 and TRBJ1-1; 10 bases map to TRBD1. V shed 6 bases, J shed 4 bases, and the junction held 5 bases outside the gene matches. This CDR3 is built from 14 residues. Germline values: CDR1 LNHDA, CDR2 SQIVND (reference sequence). The DNA for the CDR3 is TGTGCCAGTAGCCGGACAGGGGGTGGCACTGAAGCTTTCTTT. Translation gives CASSRTGGGTEAFF.

The rearrangement joins TRBV19 to TRBJ1-1, with D uncertain. Germline values: CDR1 LNHDA, CDR2 SQIVND (reference sequence). The CDR3 is 15 amino acids. V dropped 4 bases and J dropped 2 bases, with 14 bases sitting between them. The DNA of the CDR3 is TGTGCCAGTAGTACAGAATACATTTTAAACACTGAAGCTTTCTTT. This gives the protein CASSTEYILNTEAFF.

The CDR3 sequence: CASSLVGRDNEQFF. In DNA form, the CDR3 reads TGTGCCAGCAGCTTAGTTGGGCGGGATAATGAGCAGTTCTTC. The chain joins TRBV7-9 to TRBJ2-1, with D possibly being TRBD2 (6 bases). Germline V gene data show CDR1 as SEHNR and CDR2 as FQNEAQ (reference sequence). This CDR3 comprises 14 residues. Trimming pared 1 base from V and 7 bases from J, leaving 11 bases between.

The count of this clone is one. The rearrangement uses TRBV6-5 and TRBJ2-1, with a tentative D call TRBD2 (6 bases). CDR3 length: 15 amino acids. CDR1 and CDR2 from the germline V gene are MNHEY and SVGAGI. Trimming cost V 3 bases and J 4 bases, with 13 bases left between them. CDR3 nucleotide sequence: TGTGCCAGCAGTTATGACCAGGAGGGGTACAATGAGCAGTTCTTC. It is translated as CASSYDQEGYNEQFF.

The J gene is TRBJ2-3, the V gene TRBV6-4; 8 bases are a match to TRBD2. The J segment lost 2 bases and the V segment lost 0 bases, leaving 1 base of the junction unmatched. CDR1 is MRHNA, CDR2 SNTAGT, per germline. This CDR3 is built from 15 residues. The CDR3 reads CASSDSAGATDTQYF. The CDR3 DNA reads TGTGCCAGCAGTGACTCAGCGGGAGCCACAGATACGCAGTATTTT.

The chain has TRBV29-1 and TRBJ2-1; no definite D call. The CDR3 is 16 amino acids. The V end was cut by 5 bases, the J end by 4 bases, with 21 bases between. Germline V gives CDR1 SQVTM, CDR2 ANQGSEA. CDR3 in DNA: TGCAGCGTTCGGTCGACAAACACCAGATTTTACAATGAGCAGTTCTTC. Its protein product is CSVRSTNTRFYNEQFF.

The chain employs TRBV5-1 and TRBJ2-1, with TRBD1 matching 7 bases. Per germline, CDR1 SGHRS and CDR2 YFSETQ. V trimming: 0 bases; J trimming: 1 base; junction bases outside the gene matches: 4. There are 16 residues in the CDR3. The CDR3 DNA reads as TGCGCCAGCAGCTTGGATCCGGGACAGTCCTACAATGAGCAGTTCTTC. Its translation is CASSLDPGQSYNEQFF.

This sequence joins TRBV29-1 and TRBJ2-7; 9 bases match TRBD1. This CDR3 has 13 residues. J was trimmed by 5 bases and V by 7 bases; bases with no gene match: 9. The germline gives CDR1 SQVTM, CDR2 ANQGSEA. CDR3 amino acids: CSAGTGTGNEQYF. Written as DNA, the CDR3 is TGCAGCGCCGGGACAGGGACCGGGAACGAGCAGTACTTC.

The chain has TRBV6-1 and TRBJ2-5; D might be TRBD1 (5 bases). Trimming left V 7 bases short and J 1 base short, with 16 bases between. In germline, CDR1 is MNHNS, CDR2 SASEGT. The CDR3 is 15 residues long. The CDR3 sequence: CASKGLQTTQETQYF. The CDR3, as DNA: TGTGCCAGCAAGGGGTTACAGACGACCCAAGAGACCCAGTACTTC.